Below are 8 T cell receptor beta chains sequenced from a single sample in a study of T cell repertoires in cytomegalovirus infection. Each CDR3 protein gets one entry after TCRdb re-called the reads with MiXCR. The sample shows about a million distinct CDR3 sequences, 30% to 40% of them seen only once. Their antigens remain unidentified. This material consisted of cultured CD8+ T cells from PBMCs, taken from culture after CMV antigen stimulation. The receptors here all came from a human donor in good health (CMV status not recorded). Some clones in this sample may be carry-over from other donors' samples.

The gene calls are TRBV11-2 and TRBJ2-5, with TRBD2 as a possible D gene (6 bases). CDR1 SGHAT and CDR2 FQNNGV come from the germline V gene. The CDR3 loop spans 13 amino acids. Trimming pared 4 bases from V and 5 bases from J, leaving 11 bases between. Here the CDR3 DNA reads TGTGCCAGCAGCTGGGCAGGGAGGGAGACCCAGTACTTC. Its translation is CASSWAGRETQYF.

This chain connects TRBV28 to TRBJ2-7, with TRBD1 as a possible D gene (6 bases). V lost 3 bases, J lost 5 bases, and 11 bases lay in between. Germline V CDR1 and CDR2: MDHEN, SYDVKM. This CDR3 region has 13 residues. This CDR3 reads CASSFPGVNEQYV. CDR3 coding DNA: TGTGCCAGCAGTTTCCCAGGGGTAAACGAGCAGTACGTC.

The sample holds many counts of this clonotype. V usage is TRBV7-8 and J usage is TRBJ2-1; TRBD2 is a possible D gene (5 bases). This CDR3 is built from 12 residues. The V end lost 0 bases, the J end lost 10 bases, and 7 bases lay between the germline ends. Germline V lookup: CDR1 SGHVS, CDR2 FQNEAQ. The DNA of the CDR3 is TGTGCCAGCAGCTTAGCGGGGAGAGAGCAGTTCTTC. The encoded protein is CASSLAGREQFF.

This clonotype was detected only a few times. The chain couples TRBV29-1 to TRBJ1-1; 8 positions match TRBD1. CDR3 length equals 14 residues. CDR1 and CDR2 (germline): SQVTM, ANQGSEA. J gave up 6 bases and V 3 bases, and 9 bases lay outside the gene matches. The CDR3 nucleotides are TGCAGCGTTGACGATTGGACAGGGAAAGCTGAAGCTTTCTTT. It codes for CSVDDWTGKAEAFF.

The chain recombines TRBV7-9 with TRBJ1-2, with TRBD1 as a possible D gene (6 bases). In germline, CDR1 is SEHNR, CDR2 FQNEAQ (reference sequence). With 0 bases removed from V and 4 bases from J, the gap between germline ends came to 15 bases. The CDR3 loop spans 16 amino acids. CDR3 bases: TGTGCCAGCAGCTTAGCAGGCGGACAGAATATCTATGGCTACACCTTC. Its translation is CASSLAGGQNIYGYTF.

This chain connects TRBV5-4 to TRBJ1-2, with 7 bases matching TRBD1. After removal of 1 base from V and 7 bases from J, the junction contained 13 bases not matched to a gene. There are 16 residues in the CDR3. Germline V lookup: CDR1 SGHNT, CDR2 YYREEE (reference sequence). CDR3 nucleotide sequence: TGTGCCAGCAGCTTGAATTCCCTCAGGGGGGCAAGTGGCTACACCTTC. Translating it yields CASSLNSLRGASGYTF.

Only one count was recorded for this clonotype. V gene TRBV6-2 or TRBV6-3 combines with J gene TRBJ2-1, with D unclear. Germline V gives CDR1 MNHEY, CDR2 SVGEGT. V shed 10 bases and J shed 8 bases, with 9 bases lying between them. The CDR3 totals 10 residues. The CDR3 loop reads CATGWHEQFF. CDR3 bases: TGTGCCACCGGGTGGCATGAGCAGTTCTTC.

The gene calls are TRBV5-8 and TRBJ1-3; maybe TRBD1 (6 bases). This CDR3 region has 14 residues. CDR1 is SGHTS and CDR2 is YDEGEE in the germline V gene. The V end lost 4 bases, the J end lost 5 bases, and 13 bases lay between the germline ends. As DNA, the CDR3 is TGTGCCAGCAGCCTAGGGACAACGCGAAACACCATATATTTT. Amino acids: CASSLGTTRNTIYF.